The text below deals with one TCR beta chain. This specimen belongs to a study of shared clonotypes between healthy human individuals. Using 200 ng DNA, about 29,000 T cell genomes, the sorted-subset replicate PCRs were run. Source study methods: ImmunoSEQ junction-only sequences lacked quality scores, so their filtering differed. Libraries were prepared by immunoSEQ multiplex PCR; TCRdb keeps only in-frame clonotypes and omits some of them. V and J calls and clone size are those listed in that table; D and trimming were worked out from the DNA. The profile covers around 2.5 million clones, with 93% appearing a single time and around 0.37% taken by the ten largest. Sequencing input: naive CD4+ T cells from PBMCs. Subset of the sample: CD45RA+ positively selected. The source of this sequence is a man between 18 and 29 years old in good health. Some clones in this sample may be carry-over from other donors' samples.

In DNA, the CDR3 is TGTGCCAGCAGCCAAGATTTGGTAGCTATCACAGATACGCAGTATTTT. Protein product: CASSQDLVAITDTQYF. This rearrangement joins TRBV4-2 to TRBJ2-3; D unresolved. This CDR3 comprises 16 residues. V was trimmed by 0 bases and J by 2 bases, leaving 12 bases between them. Germline CDR1 LGHNA, CDR2 YNFKEQ.